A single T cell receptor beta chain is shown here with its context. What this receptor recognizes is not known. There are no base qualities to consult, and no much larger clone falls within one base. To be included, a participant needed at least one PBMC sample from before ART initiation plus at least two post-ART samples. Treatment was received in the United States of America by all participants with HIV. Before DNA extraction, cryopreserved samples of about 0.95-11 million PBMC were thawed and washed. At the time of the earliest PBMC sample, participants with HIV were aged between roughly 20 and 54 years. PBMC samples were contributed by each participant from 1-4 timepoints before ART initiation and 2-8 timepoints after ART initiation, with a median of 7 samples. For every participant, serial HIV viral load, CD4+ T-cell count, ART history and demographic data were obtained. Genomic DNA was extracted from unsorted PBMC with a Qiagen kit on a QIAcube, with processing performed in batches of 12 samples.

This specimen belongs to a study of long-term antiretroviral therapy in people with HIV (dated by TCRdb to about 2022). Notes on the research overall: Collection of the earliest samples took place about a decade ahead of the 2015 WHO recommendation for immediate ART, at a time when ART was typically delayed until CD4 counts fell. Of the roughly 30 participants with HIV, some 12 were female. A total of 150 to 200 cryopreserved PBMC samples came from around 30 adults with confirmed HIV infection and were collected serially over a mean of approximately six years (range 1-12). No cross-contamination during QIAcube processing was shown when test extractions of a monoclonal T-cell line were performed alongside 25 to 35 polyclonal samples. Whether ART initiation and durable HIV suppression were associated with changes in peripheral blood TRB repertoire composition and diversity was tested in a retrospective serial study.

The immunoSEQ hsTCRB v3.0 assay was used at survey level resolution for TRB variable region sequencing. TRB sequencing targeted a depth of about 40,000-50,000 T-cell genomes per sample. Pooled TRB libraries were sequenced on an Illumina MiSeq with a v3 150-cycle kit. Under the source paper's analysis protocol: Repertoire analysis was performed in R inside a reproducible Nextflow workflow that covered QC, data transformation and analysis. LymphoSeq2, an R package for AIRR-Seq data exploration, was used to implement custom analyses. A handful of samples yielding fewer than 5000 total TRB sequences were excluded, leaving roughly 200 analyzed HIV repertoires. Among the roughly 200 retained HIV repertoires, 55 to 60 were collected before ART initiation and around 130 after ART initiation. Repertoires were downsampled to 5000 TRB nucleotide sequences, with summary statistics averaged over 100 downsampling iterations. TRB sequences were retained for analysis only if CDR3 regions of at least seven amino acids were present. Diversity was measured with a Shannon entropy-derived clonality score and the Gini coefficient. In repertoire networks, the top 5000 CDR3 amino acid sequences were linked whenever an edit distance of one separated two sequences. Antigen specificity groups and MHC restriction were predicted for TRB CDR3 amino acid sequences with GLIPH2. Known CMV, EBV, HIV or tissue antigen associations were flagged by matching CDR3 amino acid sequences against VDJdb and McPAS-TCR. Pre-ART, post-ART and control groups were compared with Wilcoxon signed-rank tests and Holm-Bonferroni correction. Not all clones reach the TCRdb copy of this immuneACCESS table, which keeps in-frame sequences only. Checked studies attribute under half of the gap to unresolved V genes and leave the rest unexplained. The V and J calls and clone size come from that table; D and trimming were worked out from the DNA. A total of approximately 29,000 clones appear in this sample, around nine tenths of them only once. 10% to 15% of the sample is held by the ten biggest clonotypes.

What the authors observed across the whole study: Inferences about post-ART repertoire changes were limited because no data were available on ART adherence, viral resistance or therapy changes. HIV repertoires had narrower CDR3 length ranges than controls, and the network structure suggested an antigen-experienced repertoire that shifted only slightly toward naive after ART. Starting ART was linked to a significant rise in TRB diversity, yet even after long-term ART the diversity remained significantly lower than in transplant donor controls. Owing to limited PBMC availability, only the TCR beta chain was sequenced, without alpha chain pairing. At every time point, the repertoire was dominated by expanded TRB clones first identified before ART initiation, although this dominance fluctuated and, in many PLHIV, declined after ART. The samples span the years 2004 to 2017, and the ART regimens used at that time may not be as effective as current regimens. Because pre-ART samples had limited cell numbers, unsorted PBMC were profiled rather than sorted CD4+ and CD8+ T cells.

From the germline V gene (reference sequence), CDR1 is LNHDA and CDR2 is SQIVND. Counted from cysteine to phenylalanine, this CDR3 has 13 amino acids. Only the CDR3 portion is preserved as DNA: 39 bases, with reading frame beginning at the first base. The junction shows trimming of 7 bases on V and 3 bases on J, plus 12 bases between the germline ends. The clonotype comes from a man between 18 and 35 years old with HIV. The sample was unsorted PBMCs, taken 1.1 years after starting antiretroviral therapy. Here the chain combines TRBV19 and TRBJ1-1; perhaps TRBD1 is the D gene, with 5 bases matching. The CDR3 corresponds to CASKTVDDTEAFF. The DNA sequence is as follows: TGTGCCAGTAAGACAGTAGATGACACTGAAGCTTTCTTT.